This T cell receptor beta chain was identified in a study of healthy donors' naive CD4 and CD8 T cells. About the research overall: For TCR alpha, new primers spanned all functional IMGT alpha genes. Study conclusions and caveats: Possible naive T cell homeostatic proliferation bias remained unaddressed.

As concerns this clonotype: The antigen is not known.

Each TCR library used roughly 0.45 ug of total RNA and a linear amplification protocol. Authors' data handling: From several healthy donors, 75,000 to 90,000 rearranged TCR alpha transcripts were sequenced. One entry per CDR3 protein results from TCRdb running MiXCR on the reads. TCRdb, not the authors, supplied the V and J calls. The sample contains approximately 180,000 distinct CDR3 sequences, about four fifths of which appear only once. Germline values: CDR1 DFQATT, CDR2 SNEGSKA (reference sequence). The CDR3 runs to 13 residues. Trimming removed 3 bases from V and 0 bases from J, with 8 bases in between.

This TCR was sampled from a pool of human donors in good health; the sample pools cells from several healthy donors. The chain has TRBV20-1 and TRBJ1-1, with D uncertain. The sequencing sample was made of naive CD4+ and CD8+ T cells sorted from blood, pooled from several donors. The CDR3 region has the DNA TGCAGTGCTAGGAGCCCCATGAACACTGAAGCTTTCTTT. It codes for CSARSPMNTEAFF.